This record concerns one T cell receptor beta chain sequence. V lost 7 bases to trimming and J lost 4 bases; unmatched junction nucleotides: 6. CDR1 is MNHEY, CDR2 SMNVEV, per germline (reference sequence). The CDR3 length is 13 residues. In the authors' workflow: Amplification of reference gene primers was used by the study to estimate nucleated cell counts. Clones were read by immunoSEQ multiplex PCR, and TCRdb kept only the in-frame ones, dropping some. V and J calls and clone size are copied from that table; D and trimming were computed from the DNA. The table records about 150,000 clones, approximately 91% of them present only once. This entry is derived from a study of blood T cell repertoires in COVID-19. Overall study: Samples came from the United States, Italy and Spain, spanning acute and convalescent COVID-19.

This chain joins TRBV27 and TRBJ1-2; 7 bases are a match to TRBD1. Source material: peripheral blood. The sequence was obtained from a woman between 65 and 79 years old with acute or convalescent COVID-19. CDR3 amino acids: CASTPQGGYGYTF. The CDR3 DNA reads TGTGCCAGCACCCCCCAGGGGGGCTATGGCTACACCTTC.